The 13 T cell receptor beta chains given below trace back to one sample, sequenced in a study of response to subunit inactivated influenza vaccine. TCRdb analysed the RT-PCR reads with MiXCR anew, one entry per CDR3 protein. The sample has hundreds of thousands of distinct CDR3 sequences, less than 20% seen once; the top ten hold more than 9%. The sample in question was PBMCs from blood, obtained approximately 13 days after vaccination. These receptor sequences come from a man aged 50-60 years who received an inactivated influenza vaccine.

This chain joins TRBV20-1 and TRBJ1-6, with D tentatively TRBD1 (6 bases). The CDR3 covers 16 residues. V lost 3 bases and J lost 7, with 19 bases in between. Per the germline V gene, CDR1 is DFQATT and CDR2 is SNEGSKA (reference sequence). The DNA for the CDR3 is TGCAGTGCTAGTGGGGGCTTGGACGGGCCCAATTCACCCCTCCACTTT. This codes for CSASGGLDGPNSPLHF.

This clonotype has ten or more counts. This chain uses TRBV12-3 or TRBV12-4 with TRBJ2-5, with D perhaps TRBD2 (6 bases). V dropped 3 bases and J dropped 1 base, with 15 bases sitting between them. This CDR3 comprises 16 residues. The CDR3 protein is CASSFYLASLQETQYF. For the CDR3, the DNA is TGTGCCAGCAGTTTCTATCTAGCGAGCCTCCAAGAGACCCAGTACTTC.

This clonotype was picked up many times. This chain uses TRBV5-1 with TRBJ2-3; weak D call: TRBD1 (6 bases). The germline V gene encodes CDR1 SGHRS and CDR2 YFSETQ. This CDR3 comprises 17 residues. V was shortened by 4 bases and J by 3 bases, with 21 bases between the two germline ends. The CDR3 reads CASSGGAGTPGTDTQYF. Written as DNA, the CDR3 is TGCGCCAGCAGCGGAGGAGCCGGGACACCAGGGACAGATACGCAGTATTTT.

The J gene is TRBJ1-2, the V gene TRBV20-1; TRBD1 is a possible D gene (5 bases). V lost 1 base and J lost 8, with 11 bases in between. The CDR3 is 12 residues long. Looked up from germline, CDR1 is DFQATT and CDR2 is SNEGSKA (reference sequence). In DNA form, the CDR3 reads TGCAGTGCTAGAGTACAGGAGCGGGGCTACACCTTC. Amino acid sequence: CSARVQERGYTF.

This clonotype was picked up a small number of times. J is TRBJ2-1 and V is TRBV4-2, with 13 bases aligning to TRBD2. Germline values: CDR1 LGHNA, CDR2 YNFKEQ. The CDR3 is made up of 15 amino acids. The V and J ends lost 1 base and 9 bases, in that order; junction bases with no gene match: 3. The CDR3: CASSQGLAGGFEQFF. The CDR3 DNA follows: TGTGCCAGCAGCCAAGGACTAGCGGGAGGCTTTGAGCAGTTCTTC.

This clonotype has a handful of counts. The chain uses TRBV29-1 and TRBJ2-1; TRBD2 matches at 11 bases. J was trimmed by 10 bases and V by 4 bases; bases with no gene match: 9. This CDR3 is built from 14 residues. Germline CDR1 SQVTM, CDR2 ANQGSEA. The CDR3: CSVVAGLAAPEQFF. The CDR3 DNA follows: TGCAGCGTTGTCGCGGGACTAGCGGCCCCCGAGCAGTTCTTC.

V usage is TRBV5-1 and J usage is TRBJ1-1, with a tentative D call TRBD1 (5 bases). Looked up from germline, CDR1 is SGHRS and CDR2 is YFSETQ. Trimming took off 2 bases at V and 1 base at J, with 12 bases between the two ends. The CDR3 extends over 15 amino acids. This CDR3 is CASSFSGRTNTEAFF. As DNA, the CDR3 is TGCGCCAGCAGCTTTTCGGGGCGAACGAACACTGAAGCTTTCTTT. Combining the CDR3 with reference TRBV5-1 and TRBJ1-1 gives the whole variable domain KAGVTQTPRYLIKTRGQQVTLSCSPISGHRSVSWYQQTPGQGLQFLFEYFSETQRNKGNFPGRFSGRQFSNSRSEMNVSTLELGDSALYLCASSFSGRTNTEAFFGQGTRLTVV.

This clonotype came up a few times. The gene calls are TRBV2 and TRBJ2-7; TRBD2 agrees at 9 bases. V shed 4 bases, J shed 3 bases, and the junction held 4 bases outside the gene matches. The CDR3 length is 14 residues. Germline CDR1 and CDR2: SNHLY and FYNNEI. CDR3 bases: TGTGCCAGCAGTGCTGAGACTAGCGGCTACGAGCAGTACTTC. It yields the protein CASSAETSGYEQYF.

CDR3 DNA: TGTGCCAGCAGTTACTCCCGGAGCAATCAGCCCCAGCATTTT. Translation: CASSYSRSNQPQHF. The rearrangement links TRBV6-5 to TRBJ1-5; D remains ambiguous. V gave up 0 bases and J gave up 1 base, with 4 bases separating them. The CDR3 covers 14 residues. In germline, CDR1 is MNHEY, CDR2 SVGAGI.

A few counts support this clonotype. This chain's CDR3 is CSAFDGNTEAFF. CDR3 coding DNA: TGCAGTGCTTTTGACGGGAACACTGAAGCTTTCTTT. This chain uses TRBV20-1 with TRBJ1-1, with D unclear. Looked up from germline, CDR1 is DFQATT and CDR2 is SNEGSKA (reference sequence). V lost 5 bases and J 1 base, leaving 8 bases between the germline ends. The CDR3 sequence is 12 residues long.

The gene calls are TRBV18 and TRBJ2-3; D is unresolved. The germline gives CDR1 KGHSH, CDR2 LQKENI. The CDR3 sequence is 15 residues long. V was trimmed by 2 bases and J by 2 bases, leaving 11 bases between them. The CDR3 sequence is CASSPNPLVTDTQYF. DNA of the CDR3: TGTGCCAGCTCACCAAATCCCCTAGTCACAGATACGCAGTATTTT. Filled out from reference TRBV18 and TRBJ2-3, the complete variable domain reads NAGVMQNPRHLVRRRGQEARLRCSPMKGHSHVYWYRQLPEEGLKFMVYLQKENIIDESGMPKERFSAEFPKEGPSILRIQQVVRGDSAAYFCASSPNPLVTDTQYFGPGTRLTVL.

This clonotype was recorded at least ten times. This rearrangement joins TRBV20-1 to TRBJ1-1; perhaps TRBD1 as D (5 bases). The V gene's germline CDR1 is DFQATT and CDR2 SNEGSKA (reference sequence). This CDR3 has 13 residues. The ends were cut back, 6 bases at V and 5 bases at J, with 16 bases in the middle. In DNA, the CDR3 is TGCAGTGCCTATAAAGACGGGGGGACTGAAGCTTTCTTT. It encodes CSAYKDGGTEAFF.

The V call is TRBV6-2 or TRBV6-3, the J call TRBJ1-2, with 7 bases matching TRBD1. Germline CDR1 reads MNHEY; CDR2 reads SVGEGT. The junction had 6 bases not matched to a gene; V was cut back by 7 bases and J by 4 bases. The CDR3 length is 13 residues. In DNA form, the CDR3 reads TGTGCCAGCAACACAGGGGATGCCTATGGCTACACCTTC. Translated, it gives CASNTGDAYGYTF.